The source of this T cell receptor beta chain is a study of identical twins. Findings and caveats of the study: Twins shared beta out-of-frame sequences in excess, but this excess was weaker. For out-of-frame alpha sequences shared by twins, low generation probability was in excess.

Germline V lookup: CDR1 LNHNV, CDR2 YYDKDF (reference sequence). With 2 bases removed from V and 7 bases from J, the gap between germline ends came to 3 bases. CDR3 length: 11 residues. This clonotype appeared a few times. No antigen is known for it. Via MiXCR, TCRdb re-called the 5' RACE reads, giving one row per CDR3 protein. The table lists 640,000 or so distinct CDR3 sequences, approximately 6% of them singletons. Healthy Caucasians alone served as donors. J is TRBJ2-1 and V is TRBV15, with D unclear. The sample consisted of naive T cells sorted from blood. The TCR sequence derives from a man between 18 and 29 years old in good health. The CDR3 DNA reads as TGTGCCACCAGCAGAAGAAATGAGCAGTTCTTC. This gives the protein CATSRRNEQFF.